This T cell receptor (beta chain) was observed in a study of blood T cell repertoires in COVID-19. Overall study: Whether acute or convalescent, the COVID-19 samples came from the United States, Italy and Spain. From T cells, B-cell-depleted T cells, or PBMCs came the material, which was cDNA or gDNA.

In the authors' methods: It was from reference gene primer amplification that nucleated cell counts were estimated. TCRdb's table, derived via immunoSEQ multiplex PCR, lists solely in-frame clones and lacks some. The DNA gave D and trimming, while V, J and clone size come from that table. The sample includes a few hundred thousand clones, around 88% of them seen just once. Germline V gene data show CDR1 as MNHEY and CDR2 as SVGAGI. The length of the CDR3 is 14 residues. V trimming: 6 bases; J trimming: 2 bases; junction bases outside the gene matches: 4. What was sequenced was peripheral blood. This chain links TRBV6-5 with TRBJ1-1; 9 bases are a match to TRBD1. The sequence was obtained from a woman in her forties or fifties with acute or convalescent COVID-19. The CDR3 DNA sequence: TGTGCCAGCAGCGCGACAGGGGGTAACACTGAAGCTTTCTTT. Protein product: CASSATGGNTEAFF.